This T cell receptor beta chain emerged from a study of T-cell reconstitution after alpha-beta-depleted transplantation in children. This clonotype was observed many times. What it binds is not known. The J segment lost 8 bases and the V segment lost 3 bases, leaving 8 bases of the junction unmatched. CDR3 length: 15 amino acids. Unique molecular identifiers featured in how the TCRbeta library was prepared. MiXCR, run by TCRdb on the PCR reads, gives a single entry per CDR3 protein. Of approximately 630,000 distinct CDR3 sequences in the sample, around 13% were seen once. The study's findings and limits: Alpha-beta T cells about two months after transplant reportedly derived from several hundred expanded graft clones. Surviving recipient cells, namely T cells and thymic progenitors, were the source of high day-60 TCRbeta diversity in some patients. Among T cells one year after transplant, newly produced cells accounted for most counts and diversity.

This specimen consisted of PBMCs, obtained before TCRalphabeta/CD19-depleted stem cell transplant. This chain connects TRBV12-3 or TRBV12-4 to TRBJ2-1; 9 bases map to TRBD2. The TCR sequence derives from a girl aged 2 to 9 with congenital amegakaryocytic thrombocytopenia, due to receive a stem cell transplant. Written as DNA, the CDR3 is TGTGCCAGCAGTTTCGGGGTAGCGGGAGTGGATGAGCAGTTCTTC. The encoded protein is CASSFGVAGVDEQFF.